This TCR beta chain was identified during a study of blood T cell repertoires in COVID-19. On the study more broadly: Nucleic acid was either cDNA or gDNA, and it came from T cells, B-cell-depleted T cells, or PBMCs.

Original processing notes: Cell counts per sample came from amplifying reference gene primers. Profiled with immunoSEQ multiplex PCR; TCRdb holds only in-frame clones, not every one. The D gene and trimming were derived from the DNA, and the V and J assignments and clone size from that table. The data contain roughly 300,000 clones, around 90% of them singletons. CDR3 size: 13 residues. Germline lookup yields CDR1 GTSNPN and CDR2 SVGIG (reference sequence). Trimming left V 0 bases short and J 5 bases short, with 10 bases between. Sequenced sample: PBMCs or T cells enriched from blood (not recorded which). The chain employs TRBV30 and TRBJ1-1; D is unresolved. The receptor was derived from a woman younger than 45 who had recovered from COVID-19. CDR3 sequence: CAWSVLEGTEAFF. The DNA of the CDR3 is TGTGCCTGGAGTGTACTGGAGGGAACTGAAGCTTTCTTT.